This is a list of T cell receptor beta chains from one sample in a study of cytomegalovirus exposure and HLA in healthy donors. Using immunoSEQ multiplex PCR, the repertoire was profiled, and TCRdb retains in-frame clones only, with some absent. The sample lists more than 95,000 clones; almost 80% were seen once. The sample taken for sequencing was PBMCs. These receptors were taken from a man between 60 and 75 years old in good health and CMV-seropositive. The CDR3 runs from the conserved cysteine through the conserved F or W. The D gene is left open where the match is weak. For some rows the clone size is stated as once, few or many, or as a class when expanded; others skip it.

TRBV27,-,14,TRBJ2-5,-,TGTGCCAGCAGTTTATCCCTGGGGGCGGAGACCCAGTACTTC,CASSLSLGAETQYF
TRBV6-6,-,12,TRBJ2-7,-,TGTGCCAGCAGTACAGGGTTCTACGAGCAGTACTTC,CASSTGFYEQYF
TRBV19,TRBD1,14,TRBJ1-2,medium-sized,TGTGCCAGTTGCAGGGACAGGGGAATCTATGGCTACACCTTC,CASCRDRGIYGYTF
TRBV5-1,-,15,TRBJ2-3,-,TGCGCCAGCAGCTTTGGAGGGGAGGGCACAGATACGCAGTATTTT,CASSFGGEGTDTQYF
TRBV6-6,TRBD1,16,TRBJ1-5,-,TGTGCCAGCAGTTCCCAGGGGGCGCGGGGCAATCAGCCCCAGCATTTT,CASSSQGARGNQPQHF
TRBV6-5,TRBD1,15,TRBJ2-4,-,TGTGCCAGCAGTTACGGACAGGGATCGGGGATTATTCAGTACTTC,CASSYGQGSGIIQYF
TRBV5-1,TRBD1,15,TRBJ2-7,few,TGCGCCAGCAGGGCGACAGGGAGAGAGGTCTACGAGCAGTACTTC,CASRATGREVYEQYF
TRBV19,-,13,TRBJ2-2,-,TGTGCCAGTAGTTCCCGGTTAAGAGAGGAGCTGTTTTTT,CASSSRLREELFF
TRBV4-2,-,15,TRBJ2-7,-,TGTGCCAGCAGCCAAGTCCAGGTTCCCTCCTACGAGCAGTACTTC,CASSQVQVPSYEQYF
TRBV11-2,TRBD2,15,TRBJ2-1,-,TGTGCCAGCAGCTCCCCGGCCGGGGGGGGGAATGAGCAGTTCTTC,CASSSPAGGGNEQFF
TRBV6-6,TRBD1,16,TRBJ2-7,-,TGTGCCAGCAGTTACTCGGGACAGGGTAATTCCTACGAGCAGTACTTC,CASSYSGQGNSYEQYF
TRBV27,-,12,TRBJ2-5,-,TGTGCCAGCAGTCCCAGTGGTGAGACCCAGTACTTC,CASSPSGETQYF
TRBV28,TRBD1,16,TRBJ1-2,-,TGTGCCAGCAGTTTACCCGGGACAGGGGTATACTATGGCTACACCTTC,CASSLPGTGVYYGYTF
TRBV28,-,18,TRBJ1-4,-,TGTGCCAGCAGTTTTGACAGGTGGGGTATCGCAACTAATGAAAAACTGTTTTTT,CASSFDRWGIATNEKLFF
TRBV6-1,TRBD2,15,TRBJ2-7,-,TGTGCCAGCAGTGAATTAACGGCGGGGGGAAGGGAGCAGTACTTC,CASSELTAGGREQYF
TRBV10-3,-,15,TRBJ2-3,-,TGTGCCATCTCTGCTATGGGACTCAGCACAGATACGCAGTATTTT,CAISAMGLSTDTQYF
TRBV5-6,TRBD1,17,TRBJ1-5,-,TGTGCCAGCAGCTTGACGGACAGGGTCGGGAGCAATCAGCCCCAGCATTTT,CASSLTDRVGSNQPQHF
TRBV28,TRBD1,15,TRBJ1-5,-,TGTGCCAGCAGGATGACAGGGGGTGGATTTCAGCCCCAGCATTTT,CASRMTGGGFQPQHF
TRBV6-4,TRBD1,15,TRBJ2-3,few,TGTGCCAGCAGTGCCGCAGGGGGTGGCACAGATACGCAGTATTTT,CASSAAGGGTDTQYF
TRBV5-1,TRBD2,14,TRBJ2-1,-,TGCGCCACTCAAGAGACTAGCGGTTACAATGAGCAGTTCTTC,CATQETSGYNEQFF
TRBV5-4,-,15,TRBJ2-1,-,TGTGCCAGCAGCTTGGGGGCACGGGGAGATTTCGAGCAGTTCTTC,CASSLGARGDFEQFF
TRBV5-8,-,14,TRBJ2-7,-,TGTGCCAGCAGCTTACTTCACAGCTCCTACGAGCAGTACTTC,CASSLLHSSYEQYF
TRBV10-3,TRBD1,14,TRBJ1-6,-,TGTGCCACCACACAGGGGGCGGATAATTCACCCCTCCACTTT,CATTQGADNSPLHF
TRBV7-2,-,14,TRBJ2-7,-,TGTGCCAGCAGCCCTCGGGTTTTAGCCTACGAGCAGTACTTC,CASSPRVLAYEQYF
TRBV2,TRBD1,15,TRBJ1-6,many,TGTGCCAGCCTTATGACAGGGGCCATAGGTTCACCCCTCCACTTT,CASLMTGAIGSPLHF
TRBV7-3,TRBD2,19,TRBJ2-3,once,TGTGCCAGCAGCTTAACTGTGGGACTAGCGGGGGGCCCAAGTAAGCCGCAGTATTTT,CASSLTVGLAGGPSKPQYF
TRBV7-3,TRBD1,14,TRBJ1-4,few,TGTGCCAGCTCCGACAGGGGGCCGGGTGAAAAACTGTTTTTT,CASSDRGPGEKLFF
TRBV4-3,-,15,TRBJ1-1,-,TGCGCCAGCAGCCAAGATCGACTGTTGAACACTGAAGCTTTCTTT,CASSQDRLLNTEAFF
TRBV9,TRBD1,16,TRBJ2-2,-,TGTGCCAGCAGCGGCCTGGACAGGGTGAACACCGGGGAGCTGTTTTTT,CASSGLDRVNTGELFF
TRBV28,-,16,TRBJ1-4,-,TGTGCCAGCACCTATGGGGGGGCTCTACTTAATGAAAAACTGTTTTTT,CASTYGGALLNEKLFF